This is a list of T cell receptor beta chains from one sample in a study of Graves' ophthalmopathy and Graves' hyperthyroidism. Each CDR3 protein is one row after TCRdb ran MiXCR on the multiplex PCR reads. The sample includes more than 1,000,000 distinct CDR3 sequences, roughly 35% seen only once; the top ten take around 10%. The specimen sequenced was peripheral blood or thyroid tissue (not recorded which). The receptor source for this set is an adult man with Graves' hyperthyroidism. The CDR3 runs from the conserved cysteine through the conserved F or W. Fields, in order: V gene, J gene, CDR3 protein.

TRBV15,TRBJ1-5,CATSRDGISNQPQHF
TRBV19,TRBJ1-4,CASSFAFGEKLFF
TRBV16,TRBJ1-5,CASSQSQGNQPQHF
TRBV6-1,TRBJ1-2,CASSDPKNGYTF
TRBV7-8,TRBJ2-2,CASSFGWGTGELFF
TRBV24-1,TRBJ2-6,CATSDPTFGTSGANVLTF
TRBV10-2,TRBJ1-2,CASSEPDSLFYDGYTF
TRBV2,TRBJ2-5,CASSEDLQETQYF
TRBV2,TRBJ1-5,CASSGDRPSQHF
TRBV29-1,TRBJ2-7,CSVATGLAGTQYF
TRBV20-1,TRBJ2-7,CSAREGRLAGGHEQYF
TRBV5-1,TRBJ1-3,CASSLTGPDTIYF
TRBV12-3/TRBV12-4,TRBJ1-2,CASSFSGQIYGYTF
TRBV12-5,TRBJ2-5,CTSGLRGDSGPQYF
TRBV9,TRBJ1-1,CASSGSRNTEAFF
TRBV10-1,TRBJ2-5,CASSESGKTQYF
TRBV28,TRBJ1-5,CASTGPLYSNQPQHF
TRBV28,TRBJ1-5,CASSLVGRPQHF
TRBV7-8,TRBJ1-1,CASSLTGMGTEAFF
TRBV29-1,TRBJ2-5,CSARTGVTQYF
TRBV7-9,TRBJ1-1,CASSAFDSQNTEAFF
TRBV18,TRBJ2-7,CASSPPQGTYEQYF
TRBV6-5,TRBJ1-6,CASSYSVRALSSPLHF
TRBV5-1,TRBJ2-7,CASRQASLGLAGEDEQYF
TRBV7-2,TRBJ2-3,CASSLPQIPTQYF
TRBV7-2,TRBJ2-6,CASSLVGPGANVLTF
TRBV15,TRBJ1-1,CATSDPGRMNTEAFF
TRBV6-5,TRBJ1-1,CASYRELNTEAFF
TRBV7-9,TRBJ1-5,CASSGVMGQPQHF
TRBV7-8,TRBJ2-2,CASIPGRTNTGELFF
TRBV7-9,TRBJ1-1,CASSALRGGAYNEAFF
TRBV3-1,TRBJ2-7,CASSPLGVGAYEQYF
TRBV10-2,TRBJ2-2,CASSESVLAGISGAGELFF
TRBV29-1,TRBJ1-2,CSVEVQGGYTF
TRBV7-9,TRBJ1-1,CASSQADGTNTEAFF
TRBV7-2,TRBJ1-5,CASSLGTGGINQPQHF
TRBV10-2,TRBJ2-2,CASAAGANTGELFF
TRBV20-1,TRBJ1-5,CSASGTWRNQPQHF
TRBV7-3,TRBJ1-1,CASSLNQGNTEAFF
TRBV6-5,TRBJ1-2,CASKPSRIDGYTF
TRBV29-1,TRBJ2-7,CSVPLWRGEQYF
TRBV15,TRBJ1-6,CATSRDRGNSPLHF
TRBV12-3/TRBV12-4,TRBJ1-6,CASTPDRVDNSPLHF
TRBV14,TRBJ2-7,CASSLGQGGDYEQYF
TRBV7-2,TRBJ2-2,CASSLGGSVNTGELFF
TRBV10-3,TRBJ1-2,CAISVGPGNGYTF
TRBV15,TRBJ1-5,CATSRPAGVGSNQPQHF
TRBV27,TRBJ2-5,CASSTRGQGSHETQYF
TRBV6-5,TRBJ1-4,CASRGTGETLFF
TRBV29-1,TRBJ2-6,CSGQGGPQKTEAF
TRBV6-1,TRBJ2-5,CASSEVGRGRETQYF